One sample yielded the 28 T cell receptor beta chains listed below, sequenced in a study of shared clonotypes between healthy human individuals. The method was immunoSEQ multiplex PCR; TCRdb's version includes in-frame clones alone and lacks a portion of them. The sample consists of 2 million or so clones, approximately 95% of them appearing once. Naive CD8 cells comprised CD45RO-negative, CCR7-positively selected cells, excluding terminally differentiated effector memory CD45RA+ cells. The sample consisted of naive CD8+ T cells sorted from blood. The receptors stem from a man between 18 and 35 years old in good health.

The gene calls are TRBV9 and TRBJ1-2; D unresolved. Germline-derived CDR1 and CDR2 are SGDLS and YYNGEE. This CDR3 comprises 16 residues. V dropped 2 bases and J dropped 6 bases, with 20 bases sitting between them. The CDR3 loop reads CASSVASGNQGHGYTF. CDR3 sequence (DNA): TGTGCCAGCAGCGTGGCGTCTGGCAACCAAGGACATGGCTACACCTTC.

V and J are TRBV13 and TRBJ2-7; 12 positions match TRBD2. CDR1 is PRHDT and CDR2 is FYEKMQ in the germline V gene (reference sequence). CDR3 size: 15 residues. The V gene end was trimmed by 2 bases and the J gene end by 3 bases; junction bases not matched to a gene: 2. In DNA form, the CDR3 reads TGTGCCAGCAGCTTATGGACTAGCGGGAACTACGAGCAGTACTTC. Its protein product is CASSLWTSGNYEQYF.

The J gene is TRBJ2-1, the V gene TRBV5-6; D possibly corresponds to TRBD1 (6 bases). Looked up from germline, CDR1 is SGHDT and CDR2 is YYEEEE. V lost 2 bases and J lost 3, with 9 bases in between. This CDR3 has 14 amino acids. The CDR3 DNA reads TGTGCCAGCAGCTTAGTGACAGGCTACAATGAGCAGTTCTTC. This sequence encodes CASSLVTGYNEQFF.

This clone was recorded only once. This rearrangement joins TRBV19 to TRBJ2-5, with D perhaps given as TRBD1 or TRBD2 (5 bases each). The germline gives CDR1 LNHDA, CDR2 SQIVND (reference sequence). The CDR3 loop spans 16 amino acids. V was clipped by 2 bases and J by 1 base, with 14 bases between them. This CDR3 is CASSIMGDGPQETQYF. The CDR3 DNA reads as TGTGCCAGTAGTATAATGGGGGACGGCCCCCAAGAGACCCAGTACTTC.

This clone was seen a handful of times. This chain's CDR3 is CASSHPGGENSPLHF. For the CDR3, the DNA is TGCGCCAGCAGCCATCCCGGGGGGGAAAATTCACCCCTCCACTTT. This sequence joins TRBV4-1 and TRBJ1-6; maybe TRBD1 (5 bases). Per the germline V gene, CDR1 is MGHRA and CDR2 is YSYEKL. The CDR3 is 15 residues long. Trimming took off 3 bases at V and 7 bases at J, with 13 bases between the two ends.

The chain combines TRBV5-4 with TRBJ2-1; 12 bases line up with TRBD2. CDR1 is SGHNT and CDR2 is YYREEE in the germline V gene (reference sequence). Trimming took 5 bases from V and 8 from J; bases not matched to a gene: 5. The CDR3 extends over 14 amino acids. Here the CDR3 reads CASRTSGSLYEQFF. For the CDR3, the DNA is TGTGCCAGCAGGACTAGCGGGAGTCTCTATGAGCAGTTCTTC.

The rearrangement joins TRBV7-9 to TRBJ2-1; 9 nucleotides align to TRBD1. With V trimmed by 1 base and J by 7 bases, 8 bases remained unmatched. This CDR3 has 16 residues. Germline V gives CDR1 SEHNR, CDR2 FQNEAQ (reference sequence). The CDR3 coding sequence is TGTGCCAGCAGCTTAGTTCATGGACAGGGGAGGAATGAGCAGTTCTTC. This encodes CASSLVHGQGRNEQFF.

V is TRBV29-1 and J is TRBJ2-1; D ambiguous. With 3 bases removed from V and 0 bases from J, the gap between germline ends came to 9 bases. The length of the CDR3 is 14 residues. In germline, CDR1 is SQVTM, CDR2 ANQGSEA. CDR3 nucleotide sequence: TGCAGCGTTGAGCTGGCCCACTCCTACAATGAGCAGTTCTTC. Its translation: CSVELAHSYNEQFF.

The chain links TRBV13 to TRBJ2-7, with 7 bases identical to TRBD1. Looked up from germline, CDR1 is PRHDT and CDR2 is FYEKMQ (reference sequence). The CDR3 covers 15 residues. The junction had 10 bases not matched to a gene; V was cut back by 4 bases and J by 4 bases. CDR3 nucleotide sequence: TGTGCCAGCAGCTCGACCGGGACAGACCCTTACGAGCAGTACTTC. The encoded protein is CASSSTGTDPYEQYF.

This chain joins TRBV4-1 and TRBJ1-5; D is perhaps TRBD1 (6 bases). From germline, CDR1 is MGHRA and CDR2 YSYEKL. V was clipped by 1 base and J by 6 bases, with 13 bases between them. This CDR3 contains 15 residues. The CDR3 nucleotides are TGCGCCAGCAGCCAAGGGGCGGGGGCTATTCAGCCCCAGCATTTT. This translates into CASSQGAGAIQPQHF.

The chain joins TRBV9 to TRBJ1-1; 7 bases match TRBD1. The V gene's germline CDR1 is SGDLS and CDR2 YYNGEE. V lost 0 bases, J lost 4 bases, and 6 bases stayed unmatched. There are 15 residues in the CDR3. The CDR3 nucleotides read TGTGCCAGCAGCGTAGAGGGGGCTGAGAGCACTGAAGCTTTCTTT. Its protein is CASSVEGAESTEAFF.

V gene TRBV29-1 combines with J gene TRBJ2-2; tentative D call: TRBD1 (6 bases). V was trimmed by 7 bases and J by 5 bases, leaving 17 bases between them. Germline V gives CDR1 SQVTM, CDR2 ANQGSEA. The CDR3 runs to 14 residues. CDR3 DNA: TGCAGCGGACAGGAGCCCGCGGGTACCGGGGAGCTGTTTTTT. It is translated as CSGQEPAGTGELFF.

The chain uses TRBV6-5 and TRBJ2-3, with TRBD1 identical over 11 bases. Germline V CDR1 and CDR2: MNHEY, SVGAGI. The CDR3 is made up of 16 amino acids. With 2 bases clipped from V and 4 bases from J, the junction kept 5 bases outside the gene matches. The CDR3 DNA reads as TGTGCCAGCAGTTACCGGACAGGGGGCTTCGCAGATACGCAGTATTTT. Protein product: CASSYRTGGFADTQYF.

The rearrangement uses TRBV14 and TRBJ2-7; possible D gene TRBD1, 6 bases. CDR1 is SGHDN, CDR2 FVKESK, per germline. The CDR3 sequence is 15 residues long. The germline V and J ends were trimmed by 1 base and 5 bases, with 15 bases remaining between them. The CDR3 loop is CASSQVGFRGNEQYF. Written as DNA, the CDR3 is TGTGCCAGCAGCCAAGTCGGGTTCAGGGGAAACGAGCAGTACTTC. Supplemented by reference TRBV14 and TRBJ2-7, the full variable domain reads EAGVTQFPSHSVIEKGQTVTLRCDPISGHDNLYWYRRVMGKEIKFLLHFVKESKQDESGMPNNRFLAERTGGTYSTLKVQPAELEDSGVYFCASSQVGFRGNEQYFGPGTRLTVT.

The rearrangement links TRBV27 to TRBJ2-5; no reliable D call. Germline V gene data show CDR1 as MNHEY and CDR2 as SMNVEV (reference sequence). This CDR3 is 14 amino acids long. Trimming took off 4 bases at V and 0 bases at J, with 9 bases between the two ends. The CDR3 is CASSSLLDQETQYF. Written as DNA, the CDR3 is TGTGCCAGCAGTTCGTTATTAGACCAAGAGACCCAGTACTTC.

The chain has TRBV5-4 and TRBJ1-6, with a possible D match to TRBD1 (5 bases). The CDR3 totals 14 residues. The ends were cut back, 2 bases at V and 7 bases at J, with 10 bases in the middle. Germline-derived CDR1 and CDR2 are SGHNT and YYREEE (reference sequence). The CDR3 here is CASSFSGDNSPLHF. CDR3 DNA sequence: TGTGCCAGCAGCTTTTCCGGGGACAATTCACCCCTCCACTTT.

The chain has TRBV28 and TRBJ2-5; possible D gene TRBD1, 6 bases. Trimming took 4 bases from V and 0 from J, leaving 6 bases between them. This CDR3 is 13 amino acids long. Looked up from germline, CDR1 is MDHEN and CDR2 is SYDVKM. The CDR3 DNA reads as TGTGCCAGCAGTTGGGACAACCAAGAGACCCAGTACTTC. This gives the protein CASSWDNQETQYF.

The chain links TRBV7-9 to TRBJ1-1; D remains unclear. This CDR3 is built from 13 residues. V was cut by 3 bases and J by 3 bases, with 8 bases left in between. Germline V gives CDR1 SEHNR, CDR2 FQNEAQ (reference sequence). The CDR3, as DNA: TGTGCCAGCAGCTTTTCGCGGGACACTGAAGCTTTCTTT. Translated, it gives CASSFSRDTEAFF.

Concerning this clone: The sample carries other DNA sequences with the same CDR3. The chain uses TRBV27 and TRBJ2-3, with D hard to call. V shed 3 bases and J shed 0 bases, with 7 bases lying between them. The germline V gene encodes CDR1 MNHEY and CDR2 SMNVEV (reference sequence). CDR3 length: 14 amino acids. The CDR3 sequence: CASSFLASTDTQYF. DNA for the CDR3: TGTGCCAGCAGTTTTCTCGCTAGCACAGATACGCAGTATTTT.

The CDR3 DNA sequence: TGTGCCAGCAGTTTAAGAGAGGGTTCCTACGAGCAGTACTTC. It is translated as CASSLREGSYEQYF. V and J are TRBV28 and TRBJ2-7; possibly TRBD2 for D (5 bases). CDR3 size: 14 residues. Trimming took off 2 bases at V and 1 base at J, with 9 bases between the two ends. The germline V gene has CDR1 MDHEN and CDR2 SYDVKM.

Comment on this clone: The same CDR3 is also encoded by other DNA sequences in this sample. This chain joins TRBV6-5 and TRBJ1-6, with D possibly TRBD1 on 5 matching bases. CDR1 and CDR2 from the germline V gene are MNHEY and SVGAGI. The V and J ends lost 0 bases and 8 bases respectively, with 8 bases between them. CDR3 size: 14 residues. CDR3 nucleotides: TGTGCCAGCAGTTACTCTCTAGGGGATTCACCCCTCCACTTT. Translation: CASSYSLGDSPLHF.

This clone was found once. The genes are TRBV27 and TRBJ2-3; a possible D gene is TRBD2 (5 bases). Germline assignment: CDR1 MNHEY and CDR2 SMNVEV (reference sequence). Trimming took 6 bases from V and 1 from J, leaving 11 bases between them. The CDR3 covers 14 residues. CDR3 nucleotides: TGTGCCAGCAGCCTAGCTAGTGGCACAGATACGCAGTATTTT. As protein: CASSLASGTDTQYF.

The chain recombines TRBV18 with TRBJ1-4; TRBD1 matches 8 bases. CDR3 length equals 15 residues. CDR1 is KGHSH and CDR2 is LQKENI in the germline V gene. The trim removed 0 bases at V and 6 bases at J, leaving 3 bases unmatched. The CDR3 loop is CASSPPRGHDEKLFF. The CDR3 DNA reads TGTGCCAGCTCACCACCCAGGGGGCACGATGAAAAACTGTTTTTT.

About this clone: Germline is not matched at one junction end, which may reflect a read error. The chain employs TRBV7-2 and TRBJ1-2, with a possible D match to TRBD1 (5 bases). The V gene's germline CDR1 is SGHTA and CDR2 FQGNSA. The CDR3 has 16 residues. Written as DNA, the CDR3 is TGTGCCAGCAGCCTAGCAATACAGGTTTTCTCTTATGGCTACACCTTC. It codes for CASSLAIQVFSYGYTF.

The chain carries TRBV29-1 and TRBJ2-5; no clear D. Trimming shortened V by 3 bases and J by 2 bases, and 13 bases separated the two germline ends. Germline V gene lookup returns CDR1 SQVTM and CDR2 ANQGSEA. CDR3 length: 14 residues. CDR3 nucleotides: TGCAGCGTTGAGGGCATAGAGGAGCAAGAGACCCAGTACTTC. Translating it yields CSVEGIEEQETQYF. Full variable domain (rest looked up from reference TRBV29-1 and TRBJ2-5): SAVISQKPSRDICQRGTSLTIQCQVDSQVTMMFWYRQQPGQSLTLIATANQGSEATYESGFVIDKFPISRPNLTFSTLTVSNMSPEDSSIYLCSVEGIEEQETQYFGPGTRLLVL.

This chain links TRBV7-8 with TRBJ2-7, with TRBD1 matching 11 bases. The trim removed 2 bases at V and 6 bases at J, leaving 6 bases unmatched. Per the germline V gene, CDR1 is SGHVS and CDR2 is FQNEAQ. CDR3 length: 15 amino acids. CDR3 in DNA: TGTGCCAGCAGCTTACCTGGGACAGGGGGGGCCGAGCAGTACTTC. Protein: CASSLPGTGGAEQYF.

This chain links TRBV9 with TRBJ2-7; possibly TRBD2 for D (6 bases). The CDR3 is 16 residues long. CDR1 and CDR2 (germline): SGDLS, YYNGEE. V was pared by 3 bases and J by 0 bases, with 16 bases between. The DNA of the CDR3 is TGTGCCAGCAGCGGGGAGGCACAGAGCAGCTCCTACGAGCAGTACTTC. Residues: CASSGEAQSSSYEQYF.

The chain links TRBV4-1 to TRBJ2-7; no definite D call. V lost 0 bases and J 5 bases, leaving 5 bases between the germline ends. The CDR3 covers 12 residues. Germline V gene data show CDR1 as MGHRA and CDR2 as YSYEKL. The CDR3, as DNA: TGCGCCAGCAGCCAAGATCTCCACGAGCAGTACTTC. It is translated as CASSQDLHEQYF.